This is a list of T cell receptor beta chains from one sample in a study of T cells in localized non-small cell lung cancer. The method was immunoSEQ multiplex PCR; TCRdb's version includes in-frame clones alone and lacks a portion of them. The sample consists of roughly 2,100 clones, 40% of them appearing once. The sample in question was lung tumor tissue, obtained before any cancer treatment. These receptors were obtained from a male donor aged 60 or over with stage II squamous cell lung carcinoma. Both conserved end residues are part of each CDR3.

j_call v_call cdr3_aa
TRBJ2-1 TRBV18 CASSPNLAYNNEQFF
TRBJ1-2 TRBV18 CASSPPVGNYGYTF
TRBJ2-1 TRBV6-8 CASSRNPGLAGTYNEQFF
TRBJ2-5 TRBV6-8 CASSLDRGRGETQYF
TRBJ1-1 TRBV14 CASSQSLNTEAFF
TRBJ2-2 TRBV11-1 CASSPGHAAGELFF
TRBJ2-1 TRBV19 CASSIGLAGGNEQFF
TRBJ1-1 TRBV6-8 CASRQVLTEAFF
TRBJ2-5 TRBV4-1 CASSQRTSRGGTQYF
TRBJ2-3 TRBV19 CASSGGQGLTDTQYF
TRBJ2-5 TRBV1 CASSQDRSFQETQYF
TRBJ2-7 TRBV6-8 CASSYSIWGQGGYEQYF
TRBJ2-7 TRBV29-1 CSVEGNAYEQYF
TRBJ2-2 TRBV30 CAWSVMVTNTGELFF
TRBJ2-7 TRBV11-3 CASGGYMTGSYEQYF
TRBJ2-2 TRBV14 CASSLRQRYYTGELFF
TRBJ2-7 TRBV15 CATSRDVGGSEQYF
TRBJ2-5 TRBV30 CAWASGRGTTQYF
TRBJ2-7 TRBV6-8 CASRVSTGAYEQYF
TRBJ2-1 TRBV6-8 CASILDGTNEQFF
TRBJ2-1 TRBV2 CANRTTGNEQFF
TRBJ2-2 TRBV7-7 CASSLWGGVNAAGELFF
TRBJ2-3 TRBV11-3 CASSLRGSVDTQYF
TRBJ2-1 TRBV4-1 CASSQDGGLAGGNEQFF
TRBJ2-2 TRBV18 CASSPRTTANTGELFF
TRBJ2-7 TRBV5-1 CASSVTVTSYEQYF
TRBJ2-6 TRBV19 CASSIDRGFLSGANVLTF
TRBJ2-3 TRBV28 CASSPRRDITDTQYF
TRBJ2-2 TRBV19 CASQMGHFTGELFF
TRBJ2-7 TRBV11-3 CASNPNPAGAYEQYF
TRBJ1-2 TRBV6-8 CASSYSKYGYTF
TRBJ2-7 TRBV28 CATRPSQGSIHEQYF
TRBJ2-1 TRBV19 CASSIETPNEQFF
TRBJ2-1 TRBV12-5 CASGTPFGGANNEQFF
TRBJ1-1 TRBV19 CASSMWTANTEAFF
TRBJ2-2 TRBV18 CASSPGRATDTGELFF
TRBJ1-3 TRBV30 CAWETGYSGNTIYF
TRBJ1-5 TRBV19 CASSRGTGRVQPQHF
TRBJ2-2 TRBV11-3 CASSLLPGLAGGTGELFF
TRBJ2-1 TRBV11-3 CASSPGKGASVDEQFF
TRBJ1-2 TRBV30 CAWTAEWTFSGYTF
TRBJ2-5 TRBV29-1 CSTWDRESETQYF
TRBJ2-1 TRBV18 CASSLMGTYSYNEQFF
TRBJ2-3 TRBV19 CASRLKDITDTQYF
TRBJ1-4 TRBV6-4 CASSSTLDRPNEKLFF
TRBJ1-3 TRBV6-8 CASSTPRGNTIYF
TRBJ2-7 TRBV14 CASSQRQGAFPYEQYF
TRBJ2-7 TRBV28 CASSLNGGSYEQYF
TRBJ1-1 TRBV11-3 CANSVAQTHTEAFF
TRBJ2-4 TRBV10-2 CASSEWSQGSNIQYF